The clone carrying this T cell receptor beta chain occurred once. This sample stems from a study of blood T cell repertoires in COVID-19. Study summary: Nucleic acid was either cDNA or gDNA, and it came from T cells, B-cell-depleted T cells, or PBMCs.

Sequencing used immunoSEQ multiplex PCR; TCRdb keeps in-frame clones, though not all of them. Among 350,000 or so clones, under 95% were seen once, and the ten largest hold 18%. CDR1 is MDHEN and CDR2 is SYDVKM in the germline V gene. The CDR3 covers 15 residues. With 3 bases clipped from V and 0 bases from J, the junction kept 2 bases outside the gene matches. The study recruited people aged about 18 to 89 years across roughly 25 US areas. Recovery among Cohort 3 donors was established by two negative PCRs, clearance, or symptom resolution. The specimen was PBMCs or T cells enriched from blood (not recorded which). The receptor's source is a woman in her 30s who had recovered from COVID-19. The V call is TRBV28, the J call TRBJ2-5, with TRBD1 matching over 9 bases. The CDR3 reads CASSLDRGHQETQYF. CDR3 coding DNA: TGTGCCAGCAGTTTGGACAGGGGACACCAAGAGACCCAGTACTTC.